What follows are 16 T cell receptor beta chains derived from one specimen sequenced in a study of OX40 agonist ivuxolimab in advanced cancers. TCRdb's copy holds only in-frame clones and misses some; the assay was immunoSEQ multiplex PCR. The profile covers about 74,000 clones, with about 82% appearing a single time and 6.9% taken by the ten largest. The sample was CD4+ or CD8+ T cells sorted from blood, taken in a trial of the OX40 agonist ivuxolimab. These receptors were obtained from an adult with an advanced solid tumor such as melanoma, head and neck, liver or kidney cancer.

The chain uses TRBV6-5 and TRBJ1-2; the match to TRBD1 covers 10 bases. The CDR3 sequence is 14 residues long. CDR1 and CDR2 (germline): MNHEY, SVGAGI. Trimming cost V 6 bases and J 4 bases; bases outside gene matches: 5. This CDR3 is CASSLGQGVYGYTF. DNA of the CDR3: TGTGCCAGCAGCCTAGGACAGGGGGTCTATGGCTACACCTTC.

The V call is TRBV6-1, the J call TRBJ1-1; no firm D call. Germline V lookup: CDR1 MNHNS, CDR2 SASEGT. The V end was cut by 7 bases, the J end by 1 base, with 7 bases between. The CDR3 has 12 residues. The chain's CDR3 is CASKEGNTEAFF. The DNA of the CDR3 is TGTGCCAGCAAAGAAGGGAACACTGAAGCTTTCTTT.

The chain carries TRBV2 and TRBJ2-2; 7 bases align to TRBD1. This CDR3 contains 15 residues. Germline V lookup: CDR1 SNHLY, CDR2 FYNNEI. The J segment lost 8 bases and the V segment lost 5 bases, leaving 11 bases of the junction unmatched. CDR3 amino acids: CASSRRGPGRGELFF. CDR3 DNA sequence: TGTGCCAGCAGTCGAAGGGGGCCGGGGAGAGGGGAGCTGTTTTTT.

This clone was recorded once. V usage is TRBV7-3 and J usage is TRBJ2-2; possibly TRBD1 for D (5 bases). CDR1 and CDR2 from the germline V gene are SGHTA and FQGTGA. Trimming took off 0 bases at V and 1 base at J, with 9 bases between the two ends. This CDR3 spans 16 amino acids. The CDR3 loop reads CASSLTGVMNTGELFF. The CDR3 DNA reads as TGTGCCAGCAGCTTAACAGGGGTGATGAACACCGGGGAGCTGTTTTTT.

The chain couples TRBV2 to TRBJ2-3; TRBD2 matches 7 bases. J lost 3 bases, V lost 2 bases, and 5 bases had no gene match. Germline V gene data show CDR1 as SNHLY and CDR2 as FYNNEI. The CDR3 is 15 residues long. The CDR3 is CASSEKMGGTDTQYF. CDR3 nucleotides: TGTGCCAGCAGTGAAAAAATGGGAGGGACAGATACGCAGTATTTT.

The V call is TRBV6-6, the J call TRBJ1-6, with D unclear. Per the germline V gene, CDR1 is MNHNY and CDR2 is SVGAGI (reference sequence). Between the trimmed V and J ends, which lost 6 bases and 7 bases, there was a span of 10 bases. This CDR3 contains 13 residues. CDR3 sequence reads: CASRKTQNSPLHF. In nucleotides, the CDR3 is TGTGCCAGCAGGAAAACACAGAATTCACCCCTCCACTTT.

The chain couples TRBV6-4 to TRBJ1-1; 10 bases line up with TRBD1. From germline, CDR1 is MRHNA and CDR2 SNTAGT. The ends lost 6 bases at V and 4 bases at J; junction bases unmatched: 8. There are 15 residues in the CDR3. CDR3 loop: CASSPGTGDFTEAFF. The DNA of the CDR3 is TGTGCCAGCAGCCCTGGGACAGGGGATTTCACTGAAGCTTTCTTT.

A word on this clone: This specimen includes other DNA sequences encoding the same CDR3. This rearrangement joins TRBV19 to TRBJ1-2; D unresolved. The ends were cut back, 8 bases at V and 8 bases at J, with 12 bases in the middle. The CDR3 has 11 residues. Germline V lookup: CDR1 LNHDA, CDR2 SQIVND (reference sequence). The DNA of the CDR3 is TGTGCCAGTGGTCGGGTGGGGGGCTACACCTTC. It specifies CASGRVGGYTF.

This clone was seen a single time. The V and J genes are TRBV18 and TRBJ2-1; TRBD1 matches at 10 bases. This CDR3 has 14 residues. Losses at the gene ends were 8 bases for V and 8 bases for J; bases not matched to a gene: 9. CDR1 and CDR2 from the germline V gene are KGHSH and LQKENI. CDR3 residues: CASRPGQGNHEQFF. CDR3 in DNA: TGTGCCAGCCGACCGGGACAGGGGAATCATGAGCAGTTCTTC.

The rearrangement links TRBV29-1 to TRBJ1-3; 9 nucleotides agree with TRBD1. V shed 6 bases, J shed 4 bases, and the junction held 7 bases outside the gene matches. The CDR3 spans 14 residues. CDR1 and CDR2 from the germline V gene are SQVTM and ANQGSEA. In DNA, the CDR3 is TGCAGCGTAGAGGGACAGGGAGGGGGAAACACCATATATTTT. It specifies CSVEGQGGGNTIYF.

The rearrangement links TRBV19 to TRBJ2-6, with no clear D. The CDR3 has 13 residues. The germline CDR1 and CDR2 sequences are LNHDA and SQIVND (reference sequence). V was cut by 7 bases and J by 3 bases, with 7 bases left in between. The CDR3 protein is CASTEFGANVLTF. CDR3 sequence (DNA): TGTGCCAGTACTGAGTTTGGGGCCAACGTCCTGACTTTC. Filled out from reference TRBV19 and TRBJ2-6, the complete variable domain reads DGGITQSPKYLFRKEGQNVTLSCEQNLNHDAMYWYRQDPGQGLRLIYYSQIVNDFQKGDIAEGYSVSREKKESFPLTVTSAQKNPTAFYLCASTEFGANVLTFGAGSRLTVL.

The genes are TRBV6-6 and TRBJ2-1; 13 nucleotides line up with TRBD2. The CDR3 covers 16 residues. The germline gives CDR1 MNHNY, CDR2 SVGAGI (reference sequence). V lost 6 bases, J lost 9 bases, and 11 bases stayed unmatched. The CDR3 is CASRSPGLAGLGEQFF. The CDR3, as DNA: TGTGCCAGCAGATCCCCGGGACTAGCGGGACTGGGTGAGCAGTTCTTC.

The chain carries TRBV5-1 and TRBJ2-3; maybe TRBD1 (6 bases). The V gene lost 4 bases and the J gene lost 6 bases, with 9 bases spanning the gap. CDR3 length: 12 residues. Germline V gene data show CDR1 as SGHRS and CDR2 as YFSETQ. DNA of the CDR3: TGCGCCAGCAGCCAGGACAGTGATACGCAGTATTTT. Translated: CASSQDSDTQYF.

V gene TRBV7-6 combines with J gene TRBJ2-5, with D unresolved. Per germline, CDR1 SGHVS and CDR2 FNYEAQ. The CDR3 sequence is 16 residues long. The V end was cut by 3 bases, the J end by 1 base, with 15 bases between. CDR3 loop: CASSFRSPNPQETQYF. DNA for the CDR3: TGTGCCAGCAGCTTCAGAAGCCCGAATCCCCAAGAGACCCAGTACTTC.

Regarding this clone: It may be a read error: a sequence one base away is much more abundant. This chain uses TRBV27 with TRBJ2-3; D gene uncertain. This CDR3 is built from 10 residues. With 8 bases removed from V and 3 bases from J, the gap between germline ends came to 3 bases. From germline, CDR1 is MNHEY and CDR2 SMNVEV (reference sequence). The CDR3 spells CASPTDTQYF. CDR3 in DNA: TGTGCCAGCCCGACAGATACGCAGTATTTT.

This clone was picked up one time. The V call is TRBV5-4, the J call TRBJ1-1; D call uncertain. The CDR3 totals 13 residues. The germline gives CDR1 SGHNT, CDR2 YYREEE (reference sequence). V was cut by 0 bases and J by 7 bases, with 10 bases left in between. As DNA, the CDR3 is TGTGCCAGCAGCTTGGGTTCGGGGTTTGAAGCTTTCTTT. This codes for CASSLGSGFEAFF.